This TCR beta chain was identified in a study of PD-1 blockade in classical Hodgkin lymphoma. Profiled with immunoSEQ multiplex PCR; TCRdb holds only in-frame clones, not every one. This sample has approximately 7,000 clones; around 78% occur once, and the top ten carry 8.1%. As for time point: newly diagnosed, previously untreated cHL patient sample. Study outcomes and limitations: Why the repertoires differ is still unclear, perhaps disease activity or prior therapy. The study reported lower baseline TCR diversity in newly diagnosed patients than in healthy donors.

Trimming removed 5 bases from V and 5 bases from J; junction bases left unmatched: 6. The CDR3 contains 14 residues. Germline assignment: CDR1 SGHKS and CDR2 YYEKEE (reference sequence). As to this clone: Its specificity is unknown.

The sequencing input was peripheral blood mononuclear cells (PBMCs). The chain links TRBV5-5 to TRBJ2-3; 9 positions agree with TRBD2. This receptor was identified in a human donor with classical Hodgkin lymphoma. The CDR3 DNA follows: TGTGCCAGCAGTTTTAGCGGGGGAGGAGATACGCAGTATTTT. Its protein product is CASSFSGGGDTQYF.